One and the same sample provided the 15 T cell receptor beta chains below, sequenced in a study of blood T cell repertoires in COVID-19. Sequencing used immunoSEQ multiplex PCR; TCRdb keeps in-frame clones, though not all of them. The sample lists roughly 70,000 clones; about nine tenths were seen once. Source material: peripheral blood. All receptors derive from a human donor with active COVID-19. The donor label of this sample is uncertain.

This chain connects TRBV2 to TRBJ2-5, with 9 nucleotides matching TRBD2. V shed 2 bases, J shed 5 bases, and the junction held 9 bases outside the gene matches. The CDR3 is made up of 16 amino acids. Germline loops: CDR1 SNHLY, CDR2 FYNNEI. This chain's CDR3 is CASSEFPASGTETQYF. The DNA of the CDR3 is TGTGCCAGCAGTGAATTTCCCGCTAGCGGGACGGAGACCCAGTACTTC.

This clone was seen just once. The chain links TRBV7-2 to TRBJ2-7, with 8 bases that match TRBD2. Germline-derived CDR1 and CDR2 are SGHTA and FQGNSA. The CDR3 sequence is 16 residues long. Trimming took 6 bases from V and 1 from J; bases not matched to a gene: 11. The CDR3 DNA reads as TGTGCCAGCAGTTATGCGGGACTAGGGCTATCCTACGAGCAGTACTTC. Its protein product is CASSYAGLGLSYEQYF.

The chain uses TRBV7-9 and TRBJ2-7; D may be TRBD1 (6 bases). The CDR3 is 15 residues long. Trimming pared 1 base from V and 1 base from J, leaving 11 bases between. From germline, CDR1 is SEHNR and CDR2 FQNEAQ (reference sequence). CDR3 protein: CASSLGQGWSYEQYF. The CDR3 DNA is TGTGCCAGCAGCTTAGGGCAGGGGTGGTCCTACGAGCAGTACTTC.

This clone has just one count. The chain uses TRBV27 and TRBJ2-3; 11 bases are shared with TRBD2. The CDR3 is 14 amino acids. V gave up 6 bases and J gave up 2 bases; unmatched junction bases: 1. The germline V gene has CDR1 MNHEY and CDR2 SMNVEV (reference sequence). CDR3 sequence (DNA): TGTGCCAGCAGGGGACTAGCGGTCACAGATACGCAGTATTTT. Protein product: CASRGLAVTDTQYF.

J is TRBJ1-5 and V is TRBV4-3; D ambiguous. The germline V gene encodes CDR1 LGHNA and CDR2 YSLEER. CDR3 size: 13 residues. The V end lost 1 base, the J end lost 7 bases, and 8 bases lay between the germline ends. CDR3 in amino acids: CASSQATWQPQHF. The CDR3 DNA reads as TGCGCCAGCAGCCAAGCCACTTGGCAGCCCCAGCATTTT.

The chain recombines TRBV2 with TRBJ2-7, with 13 bases aligning to TRBD2. Germline-derived CDR1 and CDR2 are SNHLY and FYNNEI. The CDR3 runs 16 residues. The V gene end was trimmed by 5 bases and the J gene end by 3 bases; junction bases not matched to a gene: 7. The CDR3 sequence is CASSTSLAGGYYEQYF. The DNA for the CDR3 is TGTGCCAGCAGTACATCACTAGCGGGAGGGTACTACGAGCAGTACTTC.

The chain couples TRBV7-9 to TRBJ2-2, with 8 nucleotides matching TRBD2. The V and J ends lost 1 base and 5 bases, in that order; junction bases with no gene match: 3. The CDR3 contains 15 residues. Germline V gene data show CDR1 as SEHNR and CDR2 as FQNEAQ (reference sequence). The CDR3 reads CASSLGASGTGELFF. The CDR3 nucleotides read TGTGCCAGCAGCTTAGGAGCTAGCGGGACCGGGGAGCTGTTTTTT. Looking up the rest from reference TRBV7-9 and TRBJ2-2 gives the full variable domain: DTGVSQNPRHKITKRGQNVTFRCDPISEHNRLYWYRQTLGQGPEFLTYFQNEAQLEKSRLLSDRFSAERPKGSFSTLEIQRTEQGDSAMYLCASSLGASGTGELFFGEGSRLTVL.

This clone was counted a single time. The chain couples TRBV27 to TRBJ1-1, with 7 bases identical to TRBD1. The junction had 11 bases not matched to a gene; V was cut back by 6 bases and J by 10 bases. The CDR3 extends over 13 amino acids. Germline CDR1 is MNHEY and CDR2 is SMNVEV (reference sequence). The CDR3 region has the DNA TGTGCCAGCAGGCCTGACAGGGTTGGGATAGCTTTCTTT. Protein: CASRPDRVGIAFF.

V and J are TRBV3-1 (or the pseudogene TRBV3-2) and TRBJ1-2; D possibly corresponds to TRBD1 (6 bases). From germline, CDR1 is LGHDT and CDR2 YNNKEL (reference sequence). Trimming removed 2 bases from V and 7 bases from J, with 11 bases in between. This CDR3 contains 13 residues. This CDR3 reads CASSQSGASGYTF. Here the CDR3 DNA reads TGTGCCAGCAGCCAATCAGGGGCTAGTGGCTACACCTTC.

The chain joins TRBV7-9 to TRBJ1-5, with D possibly matching TRBD1 (5 bases). V was clipped by 1 base and J by 7 bases, with 11 bases between them. CDR1 is SEHNR and CDR2 is FQNEAQ in the germline V gene (reference sequence). CDR3 length: 14 residues. The CDR3: CASSLGRGGQPQHF. In DNA form, the CDR3 reads TGTGCCAGCAGCTTAGGGAGGGGCGGACAGCCCCAGCATTTT.

The CDR3 loop reads CASSQGIGRGGYEQYF. The CDR3 DNA reads TGTGCCAGCAGCCAAGGCATCGGCAGGGGCGGGTACGAGCAGTACTTC. The chain has TRBV14 and TRBJ2-7, with D possibly TRBD1 on 6 matching bases. V lost 1 base to trimming and J lost 4 bases, with 17 bases between them. The CDR3 sequence is 16 residues long. From germline, CDR1 is SGHDN and CDR2 FVKESK.

The gene calls are TRBV5-1 and TRBJ2-2, with D uncertain. The CDR3 spans 14 residues. V gave up 0 bases and J gave up 0 bases, with 3 bases separating them. Looked up from germline, CDR1 is SGHRS and CDR2 is YFSETQ. The CDR3 here is CASSLAANTGELFF. For the CDR3, the DNA is TGCGCCAGCAGCTTGGCGGCGAACACCGGGGAGCTGTTTTTT.

The chain carries TRBV7-2 and TRBJ2-3, with 12 bases matching TRBD2. The CDR3 loop spans 17 amino acids. Germline CDR1 is SGHTA and CDR2 is FQGNSA. V lost 6 bases and J lost 4; bases outside the gene matches: 11. Written as DNA, the CDR3 is TGTGCCAGCAGTTATCGACTAGCGGGAGCCGAGGCAGATACGCAGTATTTT. Its protein is CASSYRLAGAEADTQYF.

This chain uses TRBV28 with TRBJ2-7; possible D gene TRBD2, 6 bases. V lost 3 bases and J lost 2, with 11 bases in between. This CDR3 region has 14 residues. The V gene's germline CDR1 is MDHEN and CDR2 SYDVKM. For the CDR3, the DNA is TGTGCCAGCAGTTTTGGAGGGAGTCCCTACGAGCAGTACTTC. It specifies CASSFGGSPYEQYF.

The chain employs TRBV4-2 and TRBJ2-1; tentative D call: TRBD2 (6 bases). The V end was cut by 1 base, the J end by 4 bases, with 11 bases between. This CDR3 has 15 amino acids. Germline V gene lookup returns CDR1 LGHNA and CDR2 YNFKEQ. The CDR3 coding sequence is TGTGCCAGCAGCCAAGGGAGGGTTAATTACAATGAGCAGTTCTTC. Residues: CASSQGRVNYNEQFF.